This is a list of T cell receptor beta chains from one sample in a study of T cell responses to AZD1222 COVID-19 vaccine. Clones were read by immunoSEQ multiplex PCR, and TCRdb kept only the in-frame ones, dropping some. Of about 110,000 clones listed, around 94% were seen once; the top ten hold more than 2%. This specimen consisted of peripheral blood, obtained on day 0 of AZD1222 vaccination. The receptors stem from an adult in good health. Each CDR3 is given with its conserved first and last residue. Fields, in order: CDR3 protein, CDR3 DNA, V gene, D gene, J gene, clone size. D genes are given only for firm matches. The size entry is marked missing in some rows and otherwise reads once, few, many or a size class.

CASSPQNTEAFF,TGTGCCAGTAGCCCGCAGAACACTGAAGCTTTCTTT,TRBV19,-,TRBJ1-1,-
CASSTDRGLASYGYTF,TGTGCCAGCTCAACGGACAGGGGGCTCGCAAGCTATGGCTACACCTTC,TRBV18,TRBD1,TRBJ1-2,-
CASSETGTGVGETQYF,TGTGCCAGCAGTGAAACCGGGACAGGGGTTGGGGAGACCCAGTACTTC,TRBV6-1,TRBD1,TRBJ2-5,-
CASSELAGGPDTQYF,TGTGCCAGCAGTGAACTAGCGGGAGGGCCGGATACGCAGTATTTT,TRBV6-1,TRBD2,TRBJ2-3,few
CACSQRSGLKLFF,TGTGCCTGCAGTCAGCGTAGTGGGCTGAAGCTTTTCTTT,TRBV7-8,-,TRBJ1-1,-
CASTPGGGTGELFF,TGTGCCAGCACCCCCGGAGGGGGAACCGGGGAGCTGTTTTTT,TRBV6-5,-,TRBJ2-2,once
CASSYGQGKTEAFF,TGTGCCAGCAGCTATGGACAGGGCAAGACTGAAGCTTTCTTT,TRBV7-9,TRBD1,TRBJ1-1,once
CASSHQHDGDTQYF,TGTGCCAGCAGCCATCAACACGATGGGGATACGCAGTATTTT,TRBV7-3,-,TRBJ2-3,-
CASSQVVRRSYEQYF,TGCGCCAGCAGCCAAGTCGTCCGGAGGTCCTACGAGCAGTACTTC,TRBV4-1,-,TRBJ2-7,-
CASINGGATSGNTIYF,TGTGCCAGCATAAACGGGGGGGCAACCTCTGGAAACACCATATATTTT,TRBV28,-,TRBJ1-3,-
CASSTRPGLNTEAFF,TGTGCCAGTAGTACTAGGCCTGGCCTGAACACTGAAGCTTTCTTT,TRBV19,-,TRBJ1-1,once
CASSDLGQGLNEQYF,TGTGCCAGCAGTGACCTGGGACAGGGGTTAAACGAGCAGTACTTC,TRBV25-1,TRBD1,TRBJ2-7,-